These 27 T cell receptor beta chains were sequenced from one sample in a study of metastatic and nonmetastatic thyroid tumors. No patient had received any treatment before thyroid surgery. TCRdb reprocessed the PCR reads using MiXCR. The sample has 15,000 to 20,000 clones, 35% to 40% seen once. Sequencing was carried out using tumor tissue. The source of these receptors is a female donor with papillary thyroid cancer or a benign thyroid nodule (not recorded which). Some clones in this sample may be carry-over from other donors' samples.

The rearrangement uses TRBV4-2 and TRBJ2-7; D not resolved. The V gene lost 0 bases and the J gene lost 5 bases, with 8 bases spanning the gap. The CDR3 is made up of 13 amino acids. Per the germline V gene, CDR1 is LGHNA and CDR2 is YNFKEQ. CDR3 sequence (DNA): TGTGCCAGCAGCCAAGATTTAGGTAACGAGCAGTACTTC. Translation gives CASSQDLGNEQYF.

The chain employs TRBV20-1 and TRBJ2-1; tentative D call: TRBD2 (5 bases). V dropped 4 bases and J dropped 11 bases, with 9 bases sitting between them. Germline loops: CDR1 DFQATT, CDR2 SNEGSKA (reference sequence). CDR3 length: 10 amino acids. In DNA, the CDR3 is TGCAGTGCTATCGGGAATAAGCAGTTCTTC. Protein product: CSAIGNKQFF.

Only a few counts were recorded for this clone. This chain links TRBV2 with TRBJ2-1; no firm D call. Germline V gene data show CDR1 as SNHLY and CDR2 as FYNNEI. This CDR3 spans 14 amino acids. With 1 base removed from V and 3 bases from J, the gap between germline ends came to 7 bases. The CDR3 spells CASSEEGGYNEQFF. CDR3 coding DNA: TGTGCCAGCAGTGAAGAGGGTGGCTACAATGAGCAGTTCTTC.

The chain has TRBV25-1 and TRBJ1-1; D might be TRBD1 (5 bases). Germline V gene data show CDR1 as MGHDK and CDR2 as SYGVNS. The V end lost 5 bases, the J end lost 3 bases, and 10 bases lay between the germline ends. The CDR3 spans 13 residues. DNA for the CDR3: TGTGCCAGCAGTCGCGTGGGGGACACTGAAGCTTTCTTT. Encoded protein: CASSRVGDTEAFF.

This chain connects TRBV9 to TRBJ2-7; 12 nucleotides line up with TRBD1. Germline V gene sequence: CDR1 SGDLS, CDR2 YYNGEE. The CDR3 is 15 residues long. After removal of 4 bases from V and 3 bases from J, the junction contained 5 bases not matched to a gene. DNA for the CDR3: TGTGCCAGCAGCTTGGGGACAGGGGGCATCTACGAGCAGTACTTC. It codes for CASSLGTGGIYEQYF. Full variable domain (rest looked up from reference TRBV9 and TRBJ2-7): DSGVTQTPKHLITATGQRVTLRCSPRSGDLSVYWYQQSLDQGLQFLIQYYNGEERAKGNILERFSAQQFPDLHSELNLSSLELGDSALYFCASSLGTGGIYEQYFGPGTRLTVT.

CDR3 sequence: CSAREGLGLAGFPDYEQYF. In nucleotides, the CDR3 is TGCAGTGCTAGAGAGGGACTGGGACTAGCGGGATTCCCTGACTACGAGCAGTACTTC. The V call is TRBV20-1, the J call TRBJ2-7; 13 nucleotides agree with TRBD2. CDR1 is DFQATT, CDR2 SNEGSKA, per germline (reference sequence). The CDR3 has 19 amino acids. Trimming removed 0 bases from V and 3 bases from J; junction bases left unmatched: 14.

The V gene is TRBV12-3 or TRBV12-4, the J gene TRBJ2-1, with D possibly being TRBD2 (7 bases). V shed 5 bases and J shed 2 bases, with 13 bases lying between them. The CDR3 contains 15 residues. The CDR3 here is CASSPQRDTYNEQFF. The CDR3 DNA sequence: TGTGCCAGCAGTCCACAGCGGGACACCTACAATGAGCAGTTCTTC.

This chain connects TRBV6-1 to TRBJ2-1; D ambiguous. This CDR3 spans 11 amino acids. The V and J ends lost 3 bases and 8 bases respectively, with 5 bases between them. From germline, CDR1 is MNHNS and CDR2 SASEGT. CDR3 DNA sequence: TGTGCCAGCAGTGACCCAGATGAGCAGTTCTTC. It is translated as CASSDPDEQFF.

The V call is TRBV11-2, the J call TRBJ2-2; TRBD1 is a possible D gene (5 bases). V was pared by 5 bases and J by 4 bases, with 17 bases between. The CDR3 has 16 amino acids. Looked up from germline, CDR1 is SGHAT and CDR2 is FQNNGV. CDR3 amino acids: CASSPGHRLPTGELFF. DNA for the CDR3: TGTGCCAGCAGCCCTGGACACCGCCTACCCACCGGGGAGCTGTTTTTT.

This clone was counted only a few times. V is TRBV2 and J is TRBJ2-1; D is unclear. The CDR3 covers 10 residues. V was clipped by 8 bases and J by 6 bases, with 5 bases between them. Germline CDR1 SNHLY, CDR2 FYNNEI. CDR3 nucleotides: TGTGCCAGCGGCGGCAATGAGCAGTTCTTC. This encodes CASGGNEQFF.

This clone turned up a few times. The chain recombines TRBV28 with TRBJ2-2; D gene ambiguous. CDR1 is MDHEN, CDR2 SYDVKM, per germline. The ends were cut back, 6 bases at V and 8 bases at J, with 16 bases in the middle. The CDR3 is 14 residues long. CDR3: CASSRTSAAGELFF. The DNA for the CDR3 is TGTGCCAGCAGCCGAACGAGTGCAGCGGGGGAGCTGTTTTTT. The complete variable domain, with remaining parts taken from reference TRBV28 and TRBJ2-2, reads DVKVTQSSRYLVKRTGEKVFLECVQDMDHENMFWYRQDPGLGLRLIYFSYDVKMKEKGDIPEGYSVSREKKERFSLILESASTNQTSMYLCASSRTSAAGELFFGEGSRLTVL.

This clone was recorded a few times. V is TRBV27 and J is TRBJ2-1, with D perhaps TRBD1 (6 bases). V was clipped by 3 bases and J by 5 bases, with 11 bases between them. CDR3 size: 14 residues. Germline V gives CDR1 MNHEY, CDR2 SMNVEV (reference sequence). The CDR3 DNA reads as TGTGCCAGCAGTTTCGGGACAACAAACAATGAGCAGTTCTTC. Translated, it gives CASSFGTTNNEQFF.

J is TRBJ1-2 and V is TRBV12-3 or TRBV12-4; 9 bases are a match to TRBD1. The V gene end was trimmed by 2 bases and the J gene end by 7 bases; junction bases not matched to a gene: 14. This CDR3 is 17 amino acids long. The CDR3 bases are TGTGCCAGCAGTTTAAATGAGGCGGGACAGGGAGAGGGTGGCTACACCTTC. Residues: CASSLNEAGQGEGGYTF.

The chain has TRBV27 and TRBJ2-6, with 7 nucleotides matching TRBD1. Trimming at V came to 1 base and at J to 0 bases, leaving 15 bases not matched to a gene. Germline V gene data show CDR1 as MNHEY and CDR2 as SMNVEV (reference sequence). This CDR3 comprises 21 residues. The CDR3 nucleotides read TGTGCCAGCAGTTTATACCCCCCGACAGGGAAGCACTCCTCTGGGGCCAACGTCCTGACTTTC. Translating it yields CASSLYPPTGKHSSGANVLTF.

This CDR3 is CASSLEGTGLDTQYF. CDR3 sequence (DNA): TGCGCCAGCAGCTTGGAGGGGACAGGGTTAGATACGCAGTATTTT. The chain has TRBV5-1 and TRBJ2-3, with 9 bases lining up with TRBD1. The CDR3 contains 15 residues. Germline CDR1 SGHRS, CDR2 YFSETQ. J gave up 5 bases and V 0 bases, and 4 bases lay outside the gene matches.

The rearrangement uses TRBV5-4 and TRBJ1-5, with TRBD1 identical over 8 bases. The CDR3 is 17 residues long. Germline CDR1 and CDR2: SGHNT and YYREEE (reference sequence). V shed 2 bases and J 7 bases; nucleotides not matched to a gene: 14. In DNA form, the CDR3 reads TGTGCCAGCAGCTTAAGCAGGGGGCCACCCCACCGACAGCCCCAGCATTTT. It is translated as CASSLSRGPPHRQPQHF.

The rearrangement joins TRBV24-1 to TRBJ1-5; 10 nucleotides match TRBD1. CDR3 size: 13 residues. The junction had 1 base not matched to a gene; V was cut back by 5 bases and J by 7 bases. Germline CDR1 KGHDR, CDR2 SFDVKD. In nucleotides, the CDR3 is TGTGCCACCAGTGGGACAGGGGGACAGCCCCAGCATTTT. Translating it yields CATSGTGGQPQHF.

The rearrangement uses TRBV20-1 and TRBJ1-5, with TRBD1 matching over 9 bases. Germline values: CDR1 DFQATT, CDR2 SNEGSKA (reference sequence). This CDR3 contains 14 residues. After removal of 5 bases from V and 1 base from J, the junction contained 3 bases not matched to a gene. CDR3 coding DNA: TGCAGTGCTGGACAGGGGATAAGCAATCAGCCCCAGCATTTT. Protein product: CSAGQGISNQPQHF.

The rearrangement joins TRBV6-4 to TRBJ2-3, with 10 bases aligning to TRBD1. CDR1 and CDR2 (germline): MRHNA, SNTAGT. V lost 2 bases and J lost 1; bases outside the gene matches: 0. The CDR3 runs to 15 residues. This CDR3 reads CASSDGTGGTDTQYF. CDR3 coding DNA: TGTGCCAGCAGTGACGGGACAGGGGGCACAGATACGCAGTATTTT.

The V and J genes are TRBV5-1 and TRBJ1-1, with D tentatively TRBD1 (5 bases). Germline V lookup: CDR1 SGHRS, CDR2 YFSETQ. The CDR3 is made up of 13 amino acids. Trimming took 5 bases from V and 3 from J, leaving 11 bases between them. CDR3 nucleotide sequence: TGCGCCAGCAGGAGGACACCCGACACTGAAGCTTTCTTT. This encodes CASRRTPDTEAFF.

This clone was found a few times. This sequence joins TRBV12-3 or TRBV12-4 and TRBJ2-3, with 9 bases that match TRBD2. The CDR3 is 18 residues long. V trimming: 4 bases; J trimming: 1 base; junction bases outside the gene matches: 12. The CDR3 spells CASSYARGRGGGTDTQYF. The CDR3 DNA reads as TGTGCCAGCAGTTATGCCCGCGGGCGGGGGGGAGGCACAGATACGCAGTATTTT.

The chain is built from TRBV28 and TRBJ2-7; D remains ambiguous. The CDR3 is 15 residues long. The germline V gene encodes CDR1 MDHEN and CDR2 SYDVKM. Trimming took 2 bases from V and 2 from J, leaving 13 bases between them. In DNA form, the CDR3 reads TGTGCCAGCAGTTTAGCCCCCGGGCTTCCCTACGAGCAGTACTTC. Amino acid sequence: CASSLAPGLPYEQYF.

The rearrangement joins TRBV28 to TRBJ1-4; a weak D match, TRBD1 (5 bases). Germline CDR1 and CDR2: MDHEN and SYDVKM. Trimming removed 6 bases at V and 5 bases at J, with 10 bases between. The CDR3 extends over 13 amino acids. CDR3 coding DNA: TGTGCCAGCAGCCGGGGGGGAAATGAAAAACTGTTTTTT. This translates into CASSRGGNEKLFF.

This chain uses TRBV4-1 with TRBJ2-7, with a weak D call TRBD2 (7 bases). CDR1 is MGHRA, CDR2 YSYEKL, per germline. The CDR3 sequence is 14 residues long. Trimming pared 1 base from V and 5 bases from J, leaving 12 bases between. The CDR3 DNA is TGCGCCAGCAGCCAAGTAGGGGGGGACGACGAGCAGTACTTC. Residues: CASSQVGGDDEQYF.

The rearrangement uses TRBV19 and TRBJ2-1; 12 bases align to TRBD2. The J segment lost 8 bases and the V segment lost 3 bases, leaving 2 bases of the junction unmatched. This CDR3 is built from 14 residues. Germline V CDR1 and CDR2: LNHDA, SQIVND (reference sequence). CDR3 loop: CASSMASGRDEQFF. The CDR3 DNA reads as TGTGCCAGTAGTATGGCTAGCGGGAGGGATGAGCAGTTCTTC.

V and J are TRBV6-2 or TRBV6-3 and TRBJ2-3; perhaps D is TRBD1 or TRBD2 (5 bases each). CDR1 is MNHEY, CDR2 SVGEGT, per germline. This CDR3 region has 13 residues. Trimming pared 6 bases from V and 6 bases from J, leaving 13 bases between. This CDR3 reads CASRRGPRDTQYF. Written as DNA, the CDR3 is TGTGCCAGCAGGAGGGGTCCAAGGGATACGCAGTATTTT.

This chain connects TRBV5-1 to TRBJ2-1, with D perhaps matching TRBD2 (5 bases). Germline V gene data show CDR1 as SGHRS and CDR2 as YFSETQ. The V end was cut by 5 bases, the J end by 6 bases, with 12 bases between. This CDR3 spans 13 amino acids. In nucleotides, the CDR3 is TGCGCCAGCAGTAGGCTAGCCTCCAATGAGCAGTTCTTC. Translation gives CASSRLASNEQFF.